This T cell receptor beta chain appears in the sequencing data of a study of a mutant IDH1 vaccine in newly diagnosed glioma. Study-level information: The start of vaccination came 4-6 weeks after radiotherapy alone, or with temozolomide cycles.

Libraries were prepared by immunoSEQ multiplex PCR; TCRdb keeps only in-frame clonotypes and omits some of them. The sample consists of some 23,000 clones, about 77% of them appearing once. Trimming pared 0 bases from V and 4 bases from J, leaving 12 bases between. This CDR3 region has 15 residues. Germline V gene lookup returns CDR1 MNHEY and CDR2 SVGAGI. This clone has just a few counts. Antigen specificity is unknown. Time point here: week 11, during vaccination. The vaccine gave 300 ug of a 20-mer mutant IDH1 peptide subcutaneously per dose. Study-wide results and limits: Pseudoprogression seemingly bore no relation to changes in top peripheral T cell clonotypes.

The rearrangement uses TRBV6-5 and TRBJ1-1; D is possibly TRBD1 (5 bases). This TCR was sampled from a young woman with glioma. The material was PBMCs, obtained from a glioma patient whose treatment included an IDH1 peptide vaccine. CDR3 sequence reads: CASSYSVQGSTEAFF. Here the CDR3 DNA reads TGTGCCAGCAGTTACTCTGTCCAGGGAAGCACTGAAGCTTTCTTT.